This record covers a single TCR beta chain. This sample stems from a study of T cells after yellow fever vaccination. Study context: Fractions of low cell number were prepared using SMART-Seq v4 Ultra Low Input.

CDR1 SGHRS and CDR2 YFSETQ come from the germline V gene. The CDR3 runs 14 residues. V lost 6 bases to trimming and J lost 2 bases; unmatched junction nucleotides: 6. TCRdb ran MiXCR on the 5' RACE reads and lists one entry per CDR3 protein. This sample carries a few hundred thousand distinct CDR3 sequences, 4.1% of them seen once, and the ten largest clones take just under 25%. This receptor was obtained from a man aged 18 to 30 who received the YFV17D yellow fever vaccine. The material sequenced was PBMCs, taken 5 days after the yellow fever booster vaccination. The rearrangement links TRBV5-1 to TRBJ2-3, with TRBD1 identical over 7 bases. DNA for the CDR3: TGCGCCAGCACCCAGACAGGGACCACAGATACGCAGTATTTT. Protein sequence: CASTQTGTTDTQYF.